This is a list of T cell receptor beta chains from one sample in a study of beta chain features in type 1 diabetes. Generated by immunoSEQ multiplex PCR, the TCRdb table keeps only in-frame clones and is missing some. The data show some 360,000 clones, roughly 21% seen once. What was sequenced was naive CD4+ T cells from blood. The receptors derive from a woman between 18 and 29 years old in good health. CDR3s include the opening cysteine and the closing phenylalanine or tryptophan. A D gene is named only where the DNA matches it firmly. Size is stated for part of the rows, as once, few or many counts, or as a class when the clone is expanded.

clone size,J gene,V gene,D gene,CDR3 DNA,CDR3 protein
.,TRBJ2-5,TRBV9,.,TGTGCCAGCAGCGTAGGTAGCGGCCAAGAGACCCAGTACTTC,CASSVGSGQETQYF
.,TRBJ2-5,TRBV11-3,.,TGTGCCAGCAGCTTAGATCGGGAGACCCAGTACTTC,CASSLDRETQYF
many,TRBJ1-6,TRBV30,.,TGTGCCTGGAGTGGAGGAGCGGACCGTTCACCCCTCCACTTT,CAWSGGADRSPLHF
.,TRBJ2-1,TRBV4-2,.,TGTGCCAGCAGCCAAGATTACGGGGGTAGCAACAATGAGCAGTTCTTC,CASSQDYGGSNNEQFF
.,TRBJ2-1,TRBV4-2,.,TGTGCCAGCAGCCAAGCTGAGCGAACCATTAATGAGCAGTTCTTC,CASSQAERTINEQFF
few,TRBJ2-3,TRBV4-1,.,TGCGCCAGCAGTTCAACACGGGGGGCAGGCACAGATACGCAGTATTTT,CASSSTRGAGTDTQYF
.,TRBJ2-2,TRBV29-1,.,TGCAGCGTTGAACGGCATCGCGGGAACACCGGGGAGCTGTTTTTT,CSVERHRGNTGELFF
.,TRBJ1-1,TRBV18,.,TGTGCCAGCTCACCCCGGGGAGGAGGAACTGAAGCTTTCTTT,CASSPRGGGTEAFF
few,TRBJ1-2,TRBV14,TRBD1,TGTGCCAGCAGCCCTCAGACAGGGGGCTACACCTTC,CASSPQTGGYTF
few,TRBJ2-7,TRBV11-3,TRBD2,TGTGCCAGTTCCCTCGTTAGCGGGAGGCGAGGAGGTGAGCAGTACTTC,CASSLVSGRRGGEQYF
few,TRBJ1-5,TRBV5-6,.,TGTGCCAGCAGCGCGTCCGGGGGGAATCAGCCCCAGCATTTT,CASSASGGNQPQHF
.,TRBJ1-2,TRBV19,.,TGTGCCAGTAGTGAAACAGGTGCTAACTATGGCTACACCTTC,CASSETGANYGYTF
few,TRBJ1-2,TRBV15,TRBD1,TGTGCCACCAGCCCGGGACAGGGGGCGAATGGCTACACCTTC,CATSPGQGANGYTF
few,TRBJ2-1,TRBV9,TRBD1,TGTGCCAGCAGCCTCGGACAGGGTCCTTACAATGAGCAGTTCTTC,CASSLGQGPYNEQFF
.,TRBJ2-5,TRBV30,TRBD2,TGTGCCTGGGGACTAGCGCTGGCTCCGGATTCCCAGTACTTC,CAWGLALAPDSQYF
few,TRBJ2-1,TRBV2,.,TGTGCCAGCCGACCCTGGGGGGGGCGCAACAATGAGCAGTTCTTC,CASRPWGGRNNEQFF
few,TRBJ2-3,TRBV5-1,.,TGCGCCAGCAGCAACGACAATATCGGCACAGATACGCAGTATTTT,CASSNDNIGTDTQYF
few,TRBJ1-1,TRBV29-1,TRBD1,TGCAGCGTTGAAAAGGGACAGACGGCTGAAGCTTTCTTT,CSVEKGQTAEAFF
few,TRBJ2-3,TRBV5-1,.,TGCGCCAGCAGCTTGGAGTTAGCGGTCACAGATACGCAGTATTTT,CASSLELAVTDTQYF
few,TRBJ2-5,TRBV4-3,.,TGCGCCAGCAGCCAAGATCGGCGGGGGCGAGAGACCCAGTACTTC,CASSQDRRGRETQYF
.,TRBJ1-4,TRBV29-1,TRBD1,TGCAGCGAAGGGACAGGGGGAAAACTGTTTTTT,CSEGTGGKLFF
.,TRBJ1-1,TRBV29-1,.,TGCAGCGTTGGGAGACAGGACACTGAAGCTTTCTTT,CSVGRQDTEAFF
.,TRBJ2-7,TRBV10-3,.,TGTGCCATCGGAGGGAATACCTACGAGCAGTACTTC,CAIGGNTYEQYF
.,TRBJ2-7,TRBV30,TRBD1,TGTGCCTGGAGTTGGGGGACAGGGGGTGACGAGCAGTACTTC,CAWSWGTGGDEQYF